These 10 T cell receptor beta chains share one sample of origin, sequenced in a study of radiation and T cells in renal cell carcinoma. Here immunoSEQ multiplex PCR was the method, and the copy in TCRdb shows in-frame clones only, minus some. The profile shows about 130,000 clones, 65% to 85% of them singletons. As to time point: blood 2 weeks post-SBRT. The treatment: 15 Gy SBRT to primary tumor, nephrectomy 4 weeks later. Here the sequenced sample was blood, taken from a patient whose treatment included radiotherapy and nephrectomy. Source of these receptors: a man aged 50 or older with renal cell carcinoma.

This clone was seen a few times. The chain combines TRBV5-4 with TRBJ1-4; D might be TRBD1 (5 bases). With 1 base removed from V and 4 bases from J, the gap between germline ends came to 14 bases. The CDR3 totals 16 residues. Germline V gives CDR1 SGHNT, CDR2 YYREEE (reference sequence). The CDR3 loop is CASSLRTGTDNEKLFF. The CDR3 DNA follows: TGTGCCAGCAGCTTGCGTACCGGGACCGATAATGAAAAACTGTTTTTT.

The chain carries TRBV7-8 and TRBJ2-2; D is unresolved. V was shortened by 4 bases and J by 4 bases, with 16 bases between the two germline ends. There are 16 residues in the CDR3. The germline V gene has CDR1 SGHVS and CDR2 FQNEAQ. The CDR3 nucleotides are TGTGCCAGCAGCTCCCGGGTGCCAGGCATCACCGGGGAGCTGTTTTTT. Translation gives CASSSRVPGITGELFF.

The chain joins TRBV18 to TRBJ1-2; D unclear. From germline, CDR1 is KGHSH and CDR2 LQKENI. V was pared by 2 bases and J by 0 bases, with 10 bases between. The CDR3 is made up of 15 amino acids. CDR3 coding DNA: TGTGCCAGCTCACCATTCCGGGAAGCTAACTATGGCTACACCTTC. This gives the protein CASSPFREANYGYTF. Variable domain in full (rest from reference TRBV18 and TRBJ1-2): NAGVMQNPRHLVRRRGQEARLRCSPMKGHSHVYWYRQLPEEGLKFMVYLQKENIIDESGMPKERFSAEFPKEGPSILRIQQVVRGDSAAYFCASSPFREANYGYTFGSGTRLTVV.

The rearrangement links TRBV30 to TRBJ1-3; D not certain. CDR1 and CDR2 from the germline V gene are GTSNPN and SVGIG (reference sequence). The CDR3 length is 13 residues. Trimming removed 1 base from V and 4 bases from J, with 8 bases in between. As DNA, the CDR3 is TGTGCCTGGAGTGATGTGGCCGGAAACACCATATATTTT. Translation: CAWSDVAGNTIYF.

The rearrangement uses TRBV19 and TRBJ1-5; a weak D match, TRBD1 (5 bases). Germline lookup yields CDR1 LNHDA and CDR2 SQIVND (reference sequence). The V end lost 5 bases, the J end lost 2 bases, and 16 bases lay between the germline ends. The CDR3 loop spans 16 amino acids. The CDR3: CASSSRVSAGNQPQHF. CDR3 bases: TGTGCCAGTAGTTCCAGGGTGTCTGCGGGCAATCAGCCCCAGCATTTT. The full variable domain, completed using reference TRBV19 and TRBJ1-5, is DGGITQSPKYLFRKEGQNVTLSCEQNLNHDAMYWYRQDPGQGLRLIYYSQIVNDFQKGDIAEGYSVSREKKESFPLTVTSAQKNPTAFYLCASSSRVSAGNQPQHFGDGTRLSIL.

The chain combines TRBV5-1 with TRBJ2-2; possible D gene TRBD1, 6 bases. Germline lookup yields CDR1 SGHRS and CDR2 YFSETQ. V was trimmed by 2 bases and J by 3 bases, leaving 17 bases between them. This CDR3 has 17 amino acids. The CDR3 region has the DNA TGCGCCAGCAGCTTACGGTTTGGGGGCGTAGACACCGGGGAGCTGTTTTTT. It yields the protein CASSLRFGGVDTGELFF.

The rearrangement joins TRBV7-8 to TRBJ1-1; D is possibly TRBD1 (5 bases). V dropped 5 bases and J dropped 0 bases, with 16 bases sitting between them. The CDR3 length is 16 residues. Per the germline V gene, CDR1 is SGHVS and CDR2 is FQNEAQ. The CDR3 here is CASSPGTSELNTEAFF. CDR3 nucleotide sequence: TGTGCCAGCAGCCCCGGGACCTCAGAACTGAACACTGAAGCTTTCTTT. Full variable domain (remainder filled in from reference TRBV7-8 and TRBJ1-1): GAGVSQSPRYKVAKRGQDVALRCDPISGHVSLFWYQQALGQGPEFLTYFQNEAQLDKSGLPSDRFFAERPEGSVSTLKIQRTQQEDSAVYLCASSPGTSELNTEAFFGQGTRLTVV.

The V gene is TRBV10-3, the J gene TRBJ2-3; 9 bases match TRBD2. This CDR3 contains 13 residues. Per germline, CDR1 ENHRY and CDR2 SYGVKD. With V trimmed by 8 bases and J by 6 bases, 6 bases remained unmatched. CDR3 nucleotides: TGTGCCATCTCAGCGGGGGGTCGGGATACGCAGTATTTT. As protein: CAISAGGRDTQYF.

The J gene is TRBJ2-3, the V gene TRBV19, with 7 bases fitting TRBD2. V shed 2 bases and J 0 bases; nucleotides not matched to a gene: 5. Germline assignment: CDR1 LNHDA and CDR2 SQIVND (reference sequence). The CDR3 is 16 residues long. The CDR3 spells CASSIFPSGSTDTQYF. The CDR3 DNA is TGTGCCAGTAGTATATTCCCTAGCGGAAGCACAGATACGCAGTATTTT.

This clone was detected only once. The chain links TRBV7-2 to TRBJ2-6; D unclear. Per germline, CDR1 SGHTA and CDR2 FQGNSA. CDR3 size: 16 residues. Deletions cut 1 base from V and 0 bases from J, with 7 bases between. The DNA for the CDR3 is TGTGCCAGCAGCTTAGGATCGGGCTCTGGGGCCAACGTCCTGACTTTC. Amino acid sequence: CASSLGSGSGANVLTF.